The 18 T cell receptor beta chains below were found in one sample sequenced in a study of OX40 agonist ivuxolimab in advanced cancers. Generated by immunoSEQ multiplex PCR, the TCRdb table keeps only in-frame clones and is missing some. The data contain some 70,000 clones, approximately 81% of them singletons. The material was CD4+ or CD8+ T cells sorted from blood, obtained in a trial of the OX40 agonist ivuxolimab. Receptors originate from an adult with an advanced solid tumor such as melanoma, head and neck, liver or kidney cancer.

The chain is built from TRBV5-6 and TRBJ2-1; 7 bases map to TRBD1. The CDR3 has 15 amino acids. CDR1 SGHDT and CDR2 YYEEEE come from the germline V gene. V trimming: 3 bases; J trimming: 11 bases; junction bases outside the gene matches: 14. CDR3 nucleotides: TGTGCCAGCAGCTCCGCGGACAGGTCCTCGGGGAAGCAGTTCTTC. Translating gives CASSSADRSSGKQFF.

This clone was recorded only once. The chain links TRBV5-8 to TRBJ1-5; D is possibly TRBD1 (6 bases). CDR3 length: 15 residues. The germline V gene encodes CDR1 SGHTS and CDR2 YDEGEE. The germline V and J ends were trimmed by 5 bases and 5 bases, with 17 bases remaining between them. The CDR3 here is CASSLGDTGYQPQHF. The CDR3 DNA is TGTGCCAGCAGTCTGGGGGACACCGGATATCAGCCCCAGCATTTT.

This clone was seen a few times. An end of the junction does not agree with germline; a read error may underlie this. V is TRBV7-3 and J is TRBJ1-6; D is unclear. There are 13 residues in the CDR3. Germline loops: CDR1 SGHTA, CDR2 FQGTGA. CDR3 loop: CASSPYPGRLLTF. The CDR3 nucleotides are TGTGCCAGCAGCCCCTACCCAGGACGGCTTTTAACGTTT.

The V and J genes are TRBV4-3 and TRBJ1-2; 8 bases fit TRBD1. Trimming at V came to 4 bases and at J to 6 bases, leaving 10 bases not matched to a gene. Germline CDR1 reads LGHNA; CDR2 reads YSLEER. This CDR3 is 15 amino acids long. CDR3 in DNA: TGCGCCAGCAGCCGACAGGGGCAGAGCAGGGATGGCTACACCTTC. Translation gives CASSRQGQSRDGYTF.

The chain combines TRBV29-1 with TRBJ2-5, with D perhaps matching TRBD2 (7 bases). Trimming removed 6 bases from V and 1 base from J, with 15 bases in between. CDR1 is SQVTM, CDR2 ANQGSEA, per germline. This CDR3 comprises 14 residues. The chain's CDR3 is CSVRGGAFQETQYF. The CDR3 bases are TGCAGCGTGAGGGGGGGGGCGTTCCAAGAGACCCAGTACTTC.

This chain connects TRBV7-2 to TRBJ2-2; tentative D call: TRBD2 (5 bases). Between the trimmed V and J ends, which lost 4 bases and 5 bases, there was a span of 11 bases. CDR1 is SGHTA, CDR2 FQGNSA, per germline. This CDR3 has 14 residues. The CDR3 protein is CASSWSSGTGELFF. The CDR3 DNA sequence: TGTGCCAGCAGCTGGTCAAGCGGAACCGGGGAGCTGTTTTTT.

The J gene is TRBJ1-5, the V gene TRBV7-2; 9 bases agree with TRBD1. The CDR3 has 15 residues. V was clipped by 0 bases and J by 7 bases; unmatched bases: 4. The germline CDR1 and CDR2 sequences are SGHTA and FQGNSA. CDR3: CASSLAGTGRQPQHF. The CDR3 region has the DNA TGTGCCAGCAGCTTAGCGGGGACAGGGCGACAGCCCCAGCATTTT.

The chain couples TRBV10-3 to TRBJ2-7; D uncertain. From germline, CDR1 is ENHRY and CDR2 SYGVKD. Trimming took 0 bases from V and 0 from J, leaving 6 bases between them. The CDR3 loop spans 14 amino acids. The CDR3 DNA reads as TGTGCCATCAGTGAGTCCACAAGCTCCTACGAGCAGTACTTC. Translation: CAISESTSSYEQYF.

The rearrangement joins TRBV5-4 to TRBJ1-3, with unresolved D. Germline CDR1 reads SGHNT; CDR2 reads YYREEE (reference sequence). The CDR3 is 14 amino acids. With 3 bases removed from V and 1 base from J, the gap between germline ends came to 8 bases. This chain's CDR3 is CASSSTYSGNTIYF. CDR3 nucleotide sequence: TGTGCCAGCAGCTCTACATATTCTGGAAACACCATATATTTT. The whole variable domain, remainder taken from reference TRBV5-4 and TRBJ1-3, is ETGVTQSPTHLIKTRGQQVTLRCSSQSGHNTVSWYQQALGQGPQFIFQYYREEENGRGNFPPRFSGLQFPNYSSELNVNALELDDSALYLCASSSTYSGNTIYFGEGSWLTVV.

The chain links TRBV5-1 to TRBJ2-5; D is possibly TRBD1 (5 bases). The CDR3 spans 14 residues. V was shortened by 0 bases and J by 2 bases, with 8 bases between the two germline ends. CDR1 SGHRS and CDR2 YFSETQ come from the germline V gene. CDR3 sequence (DNA): TGCGCCAGCAGCTTGGGGGCAGGGCAAGAGACCCAGTACTTC. Protein product: CASSLGAGQETQYF. The whole variable domain, remainder taken from reference TRBV5-1 and TRBJ2-5, is KAGVTQTPRYLIKTRGQQVTLSCSPISGHRSVSWYQQTPGQGLQFLFEYFSETQRNKGNFPGRFSGRQFSNSRSEMNVSTLELGDSALYLCASSLGAGQETQYFGPGTRLLVL.

The chain recombines TRBV4-1 with TRBJ1-6; D is unclear. V dropped 2 bases and J dropped 7 bases, with 6 bases sitting between them. CDR1 MGHRA and CDR2 YSYEKL come from the germline V gene. The CDR3 is 13 residues long. The CDR3 DNA reads as TGCGCCAGCAGCCAAAGCCCAAATTCACCCCTCCACTTT. Translating it yields CASSQSPNSPLHF.

This chain connects TRBV7-9 to TRBJ1-5; D is possibly TRBD1 (5 bases). This CDR3 region has 14 residues. Trimming removed 1 base from V and 4 bases from J, with 8 bases in between. Germline CDR1 SEHNR, CDR2 FQNEAQ (reference sequence). This CDR3 is CASSLGGVNQPQHF. The CDR3 bases are TGTGCCAGCAGCTTAGGAGGGGTAAATCAGCCCCAGCATTTT.

The chain joins TRBV10-2 to TRBJ2-2; D remains unclear. The V gene's germline CDR1 is WSHSY and CDR2 SAAADI. Trimming took 5 bases from V and 9 from J, leaving 16 bases between them. The CDR3 is made up of 14 amino acids. The CDR3 region has the DNA TGCGCCAGCAGTCAAGGGCTTGGTATTAGGGAGCTGTTTTTT. Residues: CASSQGLGIRELFF.

This sequence joins TRBV9 and TRBJ2-7; D unresolved. Germline lookup yields CDR1 SGDLS and CDR2 YYNGEE. The CDR3 spans 16 residues. Trimming removed 0 bases at V and 6 bases at J, with 19 bases between. CDR3 in amino acids: CASSVGVGQSPGEQYF. The CDR3 coding sequence is TGTGCCAGCAGCGTAGGCGTAGGGCAGTCCCCGGGCGAGCAGTACTTC.

This clone was detected a few times. A much larger clone differs by one base, so this may be a read error. The V call is TRBV7-8, the J call TRBJ2-7; TRBD2 is a possible D gene (7 bases). Deletions cut 4 bases from V and 3 bases from J, with 25 bases between. Germline V gene data show CDR1 as SGHVS and CDR2 as FQNEAQ. The CDR3 sequence is 18 residues long. The CDR3 region is CASSSTGRGAGRGYEQYF. The DNA for the CDR3 is TGTGCCAGCAGCTCCACGGGGAGGGGGGCCGGCCGGGGCTACGAGCAGTACTTC.

V gene TRBV11-3 combines with J gene TRBJ2-3; no firm D call. The ends were cut back, 1 base at V and 3 bases at J, with 14 bases in the middle. CDR1 SGHNT and CDR2 YENEEA come from the germline V gene. The CDR3 is 16 residues long. CDR3 DNA sequence: TGTGCCAGCAGCTTAGTGGACCTATCAAGTACAGATACGCAGTATTTT. It is translated as CASSLVDLSSTDTQYF.

The V gene is TRBV7-2, the J gene TRBJ2-1; D not resolved. Per the germline V gene, CDR1 is SGHTA and CDR2 is FQGNSA. V was cut by 2 bases and J by 8 bases, with 16 bases left in between. The CDR3 has 15 residues. The CDR3 DNA sequence: TGTGCCAGCAGCTTAATGTCCGCCCGTATGGATGAGCAGTTCTTC. Its translation: CASSLMSARMDEQFF.

This rearrangement joins TRBV29-1 to TRBJ2-2; 9 bases map to TRBD2. After removal of 7 bases from V and 3 bases from J, the junction contained 9 bases not matched to a gene. This CDR3 comprises 15 residues. Germline values: CDR1 SQVTM, CDR2 ANQGSEA. The CDR3, as DNA: TGCAGCGGCGCCGAGGAGCGGGGGGACACCGGGGAGCTGTTTTTT. Translation gives CSGAEERGDTGELFF.